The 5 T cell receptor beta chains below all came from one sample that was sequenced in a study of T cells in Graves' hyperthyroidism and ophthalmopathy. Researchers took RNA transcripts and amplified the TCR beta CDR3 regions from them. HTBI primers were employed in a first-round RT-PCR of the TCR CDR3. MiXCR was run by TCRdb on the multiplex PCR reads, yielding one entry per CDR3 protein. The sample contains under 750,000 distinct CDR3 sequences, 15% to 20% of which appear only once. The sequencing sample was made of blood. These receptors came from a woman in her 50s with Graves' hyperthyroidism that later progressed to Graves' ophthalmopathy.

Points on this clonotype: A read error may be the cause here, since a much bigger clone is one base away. The CDR3 nucleotides are TGCGCCAACAGCTTATCCGGGGGCAATGGCTACACCTTC. This encodes CANSLSGGNGYTF. This chain links TRBV5-1 with TRBJ1-2; the D gene is possibly TRBD1 (6 bases). The CDR3 has 13 residues. In germline, CDR1 is SGHRS, CDR2 YFSETQ.

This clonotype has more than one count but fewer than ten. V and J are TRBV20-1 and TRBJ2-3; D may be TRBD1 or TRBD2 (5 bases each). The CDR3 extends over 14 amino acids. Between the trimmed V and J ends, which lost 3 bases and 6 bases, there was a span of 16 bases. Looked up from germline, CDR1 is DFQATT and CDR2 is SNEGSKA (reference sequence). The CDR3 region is CSASKTGLPDTQYF. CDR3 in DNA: TGCAGTGCTAGCAAGACGGGGCTACCCGATACGCAGTATTTT.

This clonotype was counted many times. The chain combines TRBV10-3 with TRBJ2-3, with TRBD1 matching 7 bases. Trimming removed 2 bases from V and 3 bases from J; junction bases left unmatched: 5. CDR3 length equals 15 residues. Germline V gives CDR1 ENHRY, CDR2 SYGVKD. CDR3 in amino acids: CAISERGQITDTQYF. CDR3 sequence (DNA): TGTGCCATCAGTGAGAGGGGACAGATTACAGATACGCAGTATTTT.

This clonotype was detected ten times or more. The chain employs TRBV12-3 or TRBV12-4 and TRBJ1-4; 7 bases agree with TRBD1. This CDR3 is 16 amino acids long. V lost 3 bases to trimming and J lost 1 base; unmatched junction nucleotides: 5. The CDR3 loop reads CASSLVGTVTNEKLFF. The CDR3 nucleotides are TGTGCCAGCAGTTTGGTCGGGACAGTAACTAATGAAAAACTGTTTTTT.

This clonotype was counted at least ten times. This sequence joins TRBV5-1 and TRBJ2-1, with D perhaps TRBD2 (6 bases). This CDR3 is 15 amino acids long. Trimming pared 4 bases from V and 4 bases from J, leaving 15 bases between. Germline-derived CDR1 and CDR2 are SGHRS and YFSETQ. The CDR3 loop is CASSGGDREYNEQFF. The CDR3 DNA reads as TGCGCCAGCAGCGGCGGGGACCGAGAATACAATGAGCAGTTCTTC.